This entry lists 19 T cell receptor beta chains sequenced from one sample in a study of control samples from healthy donors and cancer patients. The table came from immunoSEQ multiplex PCR; TCRdb's copy has only in-frame clones and leaves some out. The sample lists around 150,000 clones, 80% to 90% seen once, with around 11% in the top ten. Material: blood. All receptors come from a man aged 30 to 39 in good health.

This clone has only one observation. The V gene is TRBV3-1 (or the pseudogene TRBV3-2), the J gene TRBJ1-6; 9 positions match TRBD1. CDR3 length: 16 amino acids. Looked up from germline, CDR1 is LGHDT and CDR2 is YNNKEL (reference sequence). V was pared by 4 bases and J by 4 bases, with 5 bases of the junction left unmatched. The CDR3 DNA reads TGTGCCAGCAGCCTTCCGGGACAGGGTTATAATTCACCCCTCCACTTT. Encoded protein: CASSLPGQGYNSPLHF.

This chain connects TRBV6-5 to TRBJ1-3; D unclear. This CDR3 spans 11 amino acids. Germline V gene sequence: CDR1 MNHEY, CDR2 SVGAGI. V dropped 5 bases and J dropped 5 bases, with 4 bases sitting between them. In DNA form, the CDR3 reads TGTGCCAGCAGTACTCGAAACACCATATATTTT. As protein: CASSTRNTIYF.

This clone was seen just once. The chain carries TRBV14 and TRBJ1-5; possible D gene TRBD1, 5 bases. The CDR3 runs 12 residues. V lost 6 bases, J lost 8 bases, and 11 bases lay in between. The germline gives CDR1 SGHDN, CDR2 FVKESK. The CDR3 loop is CASSQRGEPQHF. CDR3 nucleotide sequence: TGTGCCAGCAGTCAAAGGGGTGAGCCCCAGCATTTT.

This chain links TRBV9 with TRBJ2-2; D not resolved. CDR3 length: 15 residues. V lost 0 bases, J lost 6 bases, and 12 bases lay in between. From germline, CDR1 is SGDLS and CDR2 YYNGEE. The CDR3 spells CASSVGGPQAGELFF. The CDR3 region has the DNA TGTGCCAGCAGCGTAGGTGGGCCGCAAGCCGGGGAGCTGTTTTTT.

The V call is TRBV5-1, the J call TRBJ1-3; tentatively, D is TRBD1 (6 bases). The V end lost 4 bases, the J end lost 0 bases, and 11 bases lay between the germline ends. Germline CDR1 reads SGHRS; CDR2 reads YFSETQ. CDR3 size: 15 residues. CDR3 sequence: CASSMDSPSGNTIYF. CDR3 DNA sequence: TGCGCCAGCAGCATGGACAGTCCCTCTGGAAACACCATATATTTT.

In DNA form, the CDR3 reads TGTGCCATTCGGGGGACTAGCGACGACGAGCAGTACTTC. Protein sequence: CAIRGTSDDEQYF. The rearrangement links TRBV10-3 to TRBJ2-7; TRBD2 aligns across 10 bases. V gave up 9 bases and J gave up 5 bases; unmatched junction bases: 7. Germline V gene sequence: CDR1 ENHRY, CDR2 SYGVKD. The CDR3 spans 13 residues.

This clone was counted a few times. The J gene is TRBJ2-3, the V gene TRBV4-1; perhaps TRBD1 as D (5 bases). The CDR3 spans 16 residues. Trimming removed 0 bases at V and 3 bases at J, with 13 bases between. Germline lookup yields CDR1 MGHRA and CDR2 YSYEKL. The CDR3 bases are TGCGCCAGCAGCCAAGATAGGGCAGCAGGGACAGATACGCAGTATTTT. Its translation: CASSQDRAAGTDTQYF.

The chain has TRBV7-3 and TRBJ2-2; 7 bases line up with TRBD2. J gave up 5 bases and V 1 base, and 4 bases lay outside the gene matches. The CDR3 is made up of 15 amino acids. The germline V gene encodes CDR1 SGHTA and CDR2 FQGTGA. DNA for the CDR3: TGTGCCAGCAGCTTAAATATGGGAGGGACCGGGGAGCTGTTTTTT. This codes for CASSLNMGGTGELFF.

The chain uses TRBV7-6 and TRBJ2-2; the D gene is possibly TRBD2 (6 bases). CDR3 size: 14 residues. Germline CDR1 and CDR2: SGHVS and FNYEAQ. The germline V and J ends were trimmed by 5 bases and 8 bases, with 15 bases remaining between them. The CDR3 here is CASSPGSFLGELFF. DNA for the CDR3: TGTGCCAGCAGCCCCGGGAGTTTCTTAGGGGAGCTGTTTTTT.

This rearrangement joins TRBV10-3 to TRBJ1-2, with D tentatively TRBD1 (5 bases). Germline V lookup: CDR1 ENHRY, CDR2 SYGVKD. CDR3 size: 14 residues. Trimming removed 7 bases at V and 6 bases at J, with 18 bases between. The CDR3 region has the DNA TGTGCCATCACCATGGAGGGGCGCAGGGATGGCTACACCTTC. Amino acid sequence: CAITMEGRRDGYTF.

The chain combines TRBV18 with TRBJ1-3, with 7 positions matching TRBD1. Germline V lookup: CDR1 KGHSH, CDR2 LQKENI. This CDR3 has 16 amino acids. The ends lost 4 bases at V and 0 bases at J; junction bases unmatched: 6. The CDR3 reads CASSRDRASSGNTIYF. CDR3 sequence (DNA): TGTGCCAGCTCACGGGACAGAGCAAGCTCTGGAAACACCATATATTTT. The variable domain in full, with the rest retrieved from reference TRBV18 and TRBJ1-3, is NAGVMQNPRHLVRRRGQEARLRCSPMKGHSHVYWYRQLPEEGLKFMVYLQKENIIDESGMPKERFSAEFPKEGPSILRIQQVVRGDSAAYFCASSRDRASSGNTIYFGEGSWLTVV.

The chain joins TRBV5-1 to TRBJ1-1, with D perhaps matching TRBD1 (6 bases). The germline gives CDR1 SGHRS, CDR2 YFSETQ. This CDR3 has 15 residues. Trimming shortened V by 3 bases and J by 4 bases, and 16 bases separated the two germline ends. This chain's CDR3 is CASSSGGGGGTEAFF. The CDR3 coding sequence is TGCGCCAGCAGCTCCGGCGGGGGCGGGGGCACTGAAGCTTTCTTT.

This chain's CDR3 is CASSPRQGANIQYF. The DNA of the CDR3 is TGTGCCAGTAGTCCGCGACAGGGGGCGAACATTCAGTACTTC. This sequence joins TRBV27 and TRBJ2-4; TRBD1 aligns across 10 bases. Germline V gene sequence: CDR1 MNHEY, CDR2 SMNVEV (reference sequence). This CDR3 is built from 14 residues. After removal of 9 bases from V and 7 bases from J, the junction contained 9 bases not matched to a gene.

Only one count was recorded for this clone. CDR3 sequence (DNA): TGTGCCAGCAGCCCGACAGGGGTAGAGACCCAGTACTTC. Translated, it gives CASSPTGVETQYF. The V call is TRBV6-5, the J call TRBJ2-5, with TRBD1 matching over 8 bases. Germline CDR1 MNHEY, CDR2 SVGAGI. With 6 bases clipped from V and 4 bases from J, the junction kept 4 bases outside the gene matches. CDR3 length: 13 residues.

J is TRBJ2-2 and V is TRBV18; the match to TRBD1 covers 8 bases. The CDR3 length is 18 residues. Germline-derived CDR1 and CDR2 are KGHSH and LQKENI. Germline trimming cut 4 bases from V and 3 bases from J; bases unmatched to any gene: 13. DNA of the CDR3: TGTGCCAGCTCACGAGGAATTATGACAGGGGAGGACACCGGGGAGCTGTTTTTT. This gives the protein CASSRGIMTGEDTGELFF.

The rearrangement joins TRBV5-1 to TRBJ2-7, with no clear D. The V end lost 0 bases, the J end lost 1 base, and 11 bases lay between the germline ends. Germline CDR1 and CDR2: SGHRS and YFSETQ. The CDR3 runs to 15 residues. The CDR3 here is CASSLAKGLSYEQYF. The CDR3 bases are TGCGCCAGCAGCTTGGCTAAGGGTCTATCCTACGAGCAGTACTTC.

The rearrangement links TRBV4-1 to TRBJ2-7; D may match TRBD1 or TRBD2 (5 bases each). CDR3 size: 14 residues. Trimming cost V 8 bases and J 3 bases, with 17 bases left between them. Per germline, CDR1 MGHRA and CDR2 YSYEKL. The CDR3 spells CASSEAGAIYEQYF. The CDR3 DNA sequence: TGCGCCAGCTCAGAGGCCGGGGCCATCTACGAGCAGTACTTC.

This sequence joins TRBV4-1 and TRBJ2-5, with a tentative D call TRBD2 (6 bases). Trimming took 0 bases from V and 5 from J, leaving 19 bases between them. Germline assignment: CDR1 MGHRA and CDR2 YSYEKL. The CDR3 sequence is 17 residues long. The CDR3 sequence: CASSQDGRDSLRETQYF. The CDR3 bases are TGCGCCAGCAGCCAAGATGGCCGGGACTCGCTGAGGGAGACCCAGTACTTC.

This chain connects TRBV28 to TRBJ1-2, with D uncertain. The V end was cut by 3 bases, the J end by 8 bases, with 10 bases between. CDR1 and CDR2 from the germline V gene are MDHEN and SYDVKM. This CDR3 has 12 amino acids. The CDR3 region is CASSLTGIGYTF. CDR3 in DNA: TGTGCCAGCAGTTTGACCGGTATAGGCTACACCTTC.